This T cell receptor (beta chain) came from a study of T cell repertoires in cytomegalovirus infection (dated by TCRdb to the late 2010s). Study-level background: The HLA type of each donor mattered for the analysis, because public TCR beta signatures pointed to carriage of CMV infection along with the matching HLA type.

In this sample, this clonotype turned up many times. Its antigen has not been determined. The input lacks base qualities; no much larger clone sits a single base away. Instrument used: Illumina HiSeq 1500. TCRdb cleaned the public reads at Q25 with fastp, built clones with MiXCR and kept in-frame beta chains. Entries that share a CDR3 protein sequence are merged under the most common genes and DNA. The table for this sample lists around 100,000 distinct CDR3 sequences; 9.5% to 13% of them were counted only once. The biggest ten clones account for 31% of the sample. According to the germline V gene, CDR1 reads MDHEN and CDR2 reads SYDVKM. Taken from cysteine to phenylalanine, the CDR3 has 16 residues. Left in the record is the CDR3 DNA by itself, 48 bases read in frame from the first base. Trimming leaves V shorter by 5 bases and J shorter by 7 bases, with the junction holding 11 bases beyond the gene matches.

Study-level results and caveats: The ex vivo response was dominated by HLA-C-restricted CMV-specific TCR beta clonotypes, and the single most frequent clonotype in two of eight donors was supplied by these HLA-C-restricted clonotypes. In both this cohort and an independent approximately 400-donor cohort, the cumulative frequency of public TCR beta family members distinguished carriers of CMV infection plus the relevant HLA type.

Material for sequencing was PBMCs, sequenced either directly or after in vitro stimulation (not recorded which). The sequence was obtained from a human donor in good health (CMV status not recorded). Some clones in this sample may be carry-over from other donors' samples. The V and J segments used are TRBV28 and TRBJ1-2, and TRBD1 matches 12 of the central bases. For the CDR3, the sequence is CASSRGTGGPLTGYTF. The nucleotide sequence is TGTGCCAGCAGTCGGGGGACAGGGGGCCCCTTGACTGGCTACACCTTC.